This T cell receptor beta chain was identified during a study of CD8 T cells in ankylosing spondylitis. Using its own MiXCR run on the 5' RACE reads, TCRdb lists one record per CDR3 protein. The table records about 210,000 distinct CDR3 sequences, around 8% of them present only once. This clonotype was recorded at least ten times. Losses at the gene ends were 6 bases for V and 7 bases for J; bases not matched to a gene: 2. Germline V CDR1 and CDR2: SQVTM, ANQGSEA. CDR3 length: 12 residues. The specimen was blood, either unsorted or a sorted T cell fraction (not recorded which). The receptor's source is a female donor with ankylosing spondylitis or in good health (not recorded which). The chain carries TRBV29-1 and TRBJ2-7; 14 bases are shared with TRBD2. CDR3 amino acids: CSVGTSGSEQYF. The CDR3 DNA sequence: TGCAGCGTAGGGACTAGCGGGAGTGAGCAGTACTTC.